The 22 T cell receptor beta chains in this list originate from one sample, sequenced in a study of blood T cell repertoires in COVID-19. Some clones are missing from TCRdb's copy, which holds only in-frame ones; the method was immunoSEQ multiplex PCR. The sample lists 77,000 or so clones, about 74% seen once, with around 2.6% in the top ten. The source material was peripheral blood. These receptors were taken from a human donor with acute or convalescent COVID-19. The donor label of this sample is uncertain.

This chain connects TRBV7-9 to TRBJ1-2, with 12 bases identical to TRBD1. Germline trimming cut 5 bases from V and 6 bases from J; bases unmatched to any gene: 7. The germline CDR1 and CDR2 sequences are SEHNR and FQNEAQ (reference sequence). This CDR3 is 15 amino acids long. The CDR3 protein is CASSPGTGGADGYTF. The CDR3, as DNA: TGTGCCAGCAGCCCCGGGACAGGGGGCGCGGATGGCTACACCTTC. Complete variable domain (other parts from reference TRBV7-9 and TRBJ1-2): DTGVSQNPRHKITKRGQNVTFRCDPISEHNRLYWYRQTLGQGPEFLTYFQNEAQLEKSRLLSDRFSAERPKGSFSTLEIQRTEQGDSAMYLCASSPGTGGADGYTFGSGTRLTVV.

The rearrangement joins TRBV5-6 to TRBJ2-4; D possibly corresponds to TRBD1 (6 bases). Trimming removed 0 bases from V and 8 bases from J, with 12 bases in between. Germline lookup yields CDR1 SGHDT and CDR2 YYEEEE. The CDR3 spans 14 residues. CDR3 residues: CASSLEYRADIQYF. The CDR3 region has the DNA TGTGCCAGCAGCTTGGAGTACAGGGCTGACATTCAGTACTTC.

The V and J genes are TRBV7-3 and TRBJ2-7; TRBD1 matches 8 bases. The J segment lost 6 bases and the V segment lost 5 bases, leaving 3 bases of the junction unmatched. Germline assignment: CDR1 SGHTA and CDR2 FQGTGA. The CDR3 is 12 residues long. The CDR3 sequence: CASSQTGVEQYF. In DNA form, the CDR3 reads TGTGCCAGCAGCCAGACAGGGGTCGAGCAGTACTTC.

J is TRBJ2-1 and V is TRBV12-3 or TRBV12-4; 7 nucleotides agree with TRBD2. J gave up 5 bases and V 7 bases, and 5 bases lay outside the gene matches. The CDR3 spans 13 residues. CDR3 region: CASKGGPDNEQFF. The CDR3 DNA follows: TGTGCCAGCAAGGGAGGGCCCGACAATGAGCAGTTCTTC.

This clone came up once. The J gene is TRBJ1-2, the V gene TRBV28, with TRBD1 as a possible D gene (5 bases). The germline V and J ends were trimmed by 10 bases and 8 bases, with 20 bases remaining between them. CDR1 and CDR2 (germline): MDHEN, SYDVKM. The CDR3 length is 13 residues. DNA for the CDR3: TGTGCCACTCAGGTGGGGGGAGGAATGGGCTACACCTTC. Its translation is CATQVGGGMGYTF.

This chain connects TRBV6-2 or TRBV6-3 to TRBJ2-2; 9 bases align to TRBD2. The CDR3 covers 15 residues. Losses at the gene ends were 4 bases for V and 1 base for J; bases not matched to a gene: 1. In germline, CDR1 is MNHEY, CDR2 SVGEGT. The CDR3 coding sequence is TGTGCCAGCAGTTTTAGCGGGGGGAACACCGGGGAGCTGTTTTTT. Translation: CASSFSGGNTGELFF.

The chain recombines TRBV5-1 with TRBJ1-1; perhaps TRBD1 as D (5 bases). Germline values: CDR1 SGHRS, CDR2 YFSETQ. V lost 3 bases to trimming and J lost 11 bases, with 17 bases between them. The CDR3 contains 13 residues. CDR3 protein: CASSSRGGVNAFF. The CDR3 DNA follows: TGCGCCAGCAGCTCCCGCGGAGGGGTTAACGCTTTCTTT.

The chain employs TRBV5-6 and TRBJ1-1; 7 bases agree with TRBD1. Germline V lookup: CDR1 SGHDT, CDR2 YYEEEE. V shed 4 bases and J 4 bases; nucleotides not matched to a gene: 10. The CDR3 loop spans 15 amino acids. The CDR3 bases are TGTGCCAGCAGCATCGGACAGGCAGGGAGCACTGAAGCTTTCTTT. Its translation: CASSIGQAGSTEAFF.

The gene calls are TRBV2 and TRBJ1-1, with D possibly matching TRBD1 (6 bases). The CDR3 contains 11 residues. CDR1 and CDR2 (germline): SNHLY, FYNNEI. V dropped 6 bases and J dropped 11 bases, with 13 bases sitting between them. Here the CDR3 reads CASRVGQRAFF. The CDR3 nucleotides are TGTGCCAGCAGAGTTGGACAGCGGGCTTTCTTT.

This clone was observed a few times. The chain combines TRBV5-1 with TRBJ2-4; D is undetermined. The CDR3 totals 11 residues. Germline lookup yields CDR1 SGHRS and CDR2 YFSETQ. Between the trimmed V and J ends, which lost 4 bases and 7 bases, there was a span of 6 bases. CDR3 bases: TGCGCCAGCAGCGAAGCGAACATTCAGTACTTC. Amino acids: CASSEANIQYF.

The chain carries TRBV7-2 and TRBJ2-7; TRBD2 matches 15 bases. This CDR3 contains 16 residues. CDR1 and CDR2 (germline): SGHTA, FQGNSA. The ends lost 4 bases at V and 2 bases at J; junction bases unmatched: 3. In DNA, the CDR3 is TGTGCCAGCAGCTCGGGACTAGCGGGAGGCGCCTACGAGCAGTACTTC. Translation: CASSSGLAGGAYEQYF.

The gene calls are TRBV5-1 and TRBJ2-2, with D maybe TRBD2 (5 bases). CDR3 length: 19 amino acids. V was pared by 1 base and J by 2 bases, with 21 bases between. The germline V gene encodes CDR1 SGHRS and CDR2 YFSETQ. The CDR3 protein is CASSLSPRGMGRNTGELFF. CDR3 nucleotides: TGCGCCAGCAGCTTGAGCCCCCGGGGTATGGGCAGAAACACCGGGGAGCTGTTTTTT.

CDR3 region: CASSADTNTEAFF. CDR3 nucleotide sequence: TGTGCCAGCAGCGCGGACACGAACACTGAAGCTTTCTTT. V usage is TRBV7-6 and J usage is TRBJ1-1; D is possibly TRBD1 (5 bases). V was clipped by 5 bases and J by 1 base, with 8 bases between them. The CDR3 spans 13 residues. Germline CDR1 reads SGHVS; CDR2 reads FNYEAQ.

V is TRBV11-3 and J is TRBJ2-2; TRBD2 matches 8 bases. Trimming took 8 bases from V and 1 from J; bases not matched to a gene: 3. This CDR3 is 14 amino acids long. Germline CDR1 reads SGHNT; CDR2 reads YENEEA. The CDR3 coding sequence is TGTGCCAGCGAGCGGGGGCGGAACACCGGGGAGCTGTTTTTT. Its protein is CASERGRNTGELFF.

This chain connects TRBV6-6 to TRBJ2-1; the D gene is possibly TRBD2 (7 bases). The CDR3 loop spans 16 amino acids. CDR1 and CDR2 from the germline V gene are MNHNY and SVGAGI (reference sequence). The V end was cut by 8 bases, the J end by 0 bases, with 17 bases between. The chain's CDR3 is CASQSGGSSSYNEQFF. The CDR3 nucleotides read TGTGCCAGCCAATCGGGGGGCAGCAGCTCCTACAATGAGCAGTTCTTC.

The chain has TRBV5-1 and TRBJ2-3; D may be TRBD2 (5 bases). The germline V gene has CDR1 SGHRS and CDR2 YFSETQ. CDR3 size: 16 residues. Deletions cut 0 bases from V and 0 bases from J, with 11 bases between. CDR3 residues: CASSLAAATSTDTQYF. The CDR3 region has the DNA TGCGCCAGCAGCTTGGCAGCGGCTACGAGCACAGATACGCAGTATTTT.

The V call is TRBV6-4, the J call TRBJ2-7, with 9 nucleotides matching TRBD2. The germline gives CDR1 MRHNA, CDR2 SNTAGT. CDR3 length: 12 residues. Trimming at V came to 4 bases and at J to 12 bases, leaving 7 bases not matched to a gene. The CDR3 coding sequence is TGTGCCAGCAGTGGAGCGGGAGGAAGACTGTACTTC. Residues: CASSGAGGRLYF.

The V gene is TRBV27, the J gene TRBJ2-2; TRBD1 aligns across 9 bases. V dropped 7 bases and J dropped 7; count of bases not matched to a gene: 7. CDR3 size: 14 residues. CDR1 is MNHEY and CDR2 is SMNVEV in the germline V gene (reference sequence). CDR3 residues: CASKRTGVFGELFF. The CDR3 nucleotides read TGTGCCAGCAAACGGACAGGGGTCTTCGGGGAGCTGTTTTTT.

This rearrangement joins TRBV11-3 to TRBJ2-3; no clear D gene. The germline CDR1 and CDR2 sequences are SGHNT and YENEEA. The CDR3 length is 13 residues. V gave up 1 base and J gave up 6 bases, with 8 bases separating them. The CDR3 DNA reads as TGTGCCAGCAGCTTAGGAGAGGCCGATACGCAGTATTTT. Encoded protein: CASSLGEADTQYF. Combining the CDR3 with reference TRBV11-3 and TRBJ2-3 gives the whole variable domain EAGVVQSPRYKIIEKKQPVAFWCNPISGHNTLYWYLQNLGQGPELLIRYENEEAVDDSQLPKDRFSAERLKGVDSTLKIQPAELGDSAVYLCASSLGEADTQYFGPGTRLTVL.

The rearrangement joins TRBV18 to TRBJ1-6; TRBD1 aligns across 8 bases. The length of the CDR3 is 18 residues. With 0 bases clipped from V and 4 bases from J, the junction kept 8 bases outside the gene matches. The germline CDR1 and CDR2 sequences are KGHSH and LQKENI. CDR3 sequence: CASSPPNRGGSYNSPLHF. DNA for the CDR3: TGTGCCAGCTCACCACCTAACAGGGGGGGTTCATATAATTCACCCCTCCACTTT.

This clone was picked up one time. This CDR3 reads CASSTDRVVDTIYF. CDR3 coding DNA: TGTGCCAGCAGCACTGACAGGGTCGTTGACACCATATATTTT. The V and J genes are TRBV7-8 and TRBJ1-3; 7 bases agree with TRBD1. Germline V gene sequence: CDR1 SGHVS, CDR2 FQNEAQ. The CDR3 runs to 14 residues. V trimming: 5 bases; J trimming: 8 bases; junction bases outside the gene matches: 9.

V gene TRBV27 combines with J gene TRBJ2-3; D perhaps matches TRBD2 (6 bases). Between the trimmed V and J ends, which lost 6 bases and 3 bases, there was a span of 16 bases. The CDR3 spans 15 residues. Germline values: CDR1 MNHEY, CDR2 SMNVEV (reference sequence). The CDR3 DNA follows: TGTGCCAGCAGAGGACGTAGGGGACTGACAGATACGCAGTATTTT. Its protein is CASRGRRGLTDTQYF.